These 17 T cell receptor beta chains were sequenced from one sample in a study of CD4 T cells in relation to SARS-CoV-2 and coronaviruses. Repertoires were generated with immunoSEQ multiplex PCR, while TCRdb's copy carries only in-frame clones and drops some. The table has some 28,000 clones, around two thirds seen once. No antigen has been identified for these receptors. CD4+ T cells from unexposed donors were obtained before the COVID-19 pandemic (2011-2018). The cells were cultured for about ten days before CD4+ T cells were isolated. The sequenced sample was CD4+ T cells from PBMCs, cultured in vitro. All receptors come from a human donor in good health.

This clone is a singleton in its sample. The chain recombines TRBV19 with TRBJ2-5, with D perhaps TRBD2 (6 bases). CDR1 and CDR2 (germline): LNHDA, SQIVND (reference sequence). There are 13 residues in the CDR3. The V end was cut by 5 bases, the J end by 6 bases, with 13 bases between. CDR3 protein: CASSPSGGQTQYF. The CDR3 nucleotides are TGTGCCAGTAGTCCCTCAGGAGGGCAGACCCAGTACTTC. Using reference TRBV19 and TRBJ2-5 for the parts outside the CDR3, the full variable domain is DGGITQSPKYLFRKEGQNVTLSCEQNLNHDAMYWYRQDPGQGLRLIYYSQIVNDFQKGDIAEGYSVSREKKESFPLTVTSAQKNPTAFYLCASSPSGGQTQYFGPGTRLLVL.

The J gene is TRBJ1-4, the V gene TRBV5-1; D gene uncertain. The CDR3 consists of 15 residues. V lost 4 bases, J lost 4 bases, and 14 bases lay in between. The germline V gene encodes CDR1 SGHRS and CDR2 YFSETQ. CDR3 residues: CASSPDRANNEKLFF. In nucleotides, the CDR3 is TGCGCCAGCAGCCCCGACCGGGCCAATAATGAAAAACTGTTTTTT.

The chain recombines TRBV5-1 with TRBJ1-4; D is undetermined. Trimming removed 0 bases from V and 3 bases from J, with 12 bases in between. This CDR3 has 16 residues. Germline lookup yields CDR1 SGHRS and CDR2 YFSETQ. CDR3 region: CASSLAASMANEKLFF. DNA for the CDR3: TGCGCCAGCAGCTTGGCCGCTTCGATGGCTAATGAAAAACTGTTTTTT.

V usage is TRBV19 and J usage is TRBJ1-2; D is unclear. Trimming shortened V by 2 bases and J by 2 bases, and 12 bases separated the two germline ends. This CDR3 comprises 15 residues. The V gene's germline CDR1 is LNHDA and CDR2 SQIVND (reference sequence). The CDR3 nucleotides read TGTGCCAGTAGTATAACTTCCGGAACCAACTATGGCTACACCTTC. Amino acid sequence: CASSITSGTNYGYTF.

This clone appeared once. The V gene is TRBV10-2, the J gene TRBJ2-5; D is ambiguous. Germline loops: CDR1 WSHSY, CDR2 SAAADI. V dropped 6 bases and J dropped 5 bases, with 7 bases sitting between them. This CDR3 is 11 amino acids long. The CDR3 is CASRMGETQYF. For the CDR3, the DNA is TGCGCCAGCAGAATGGGGGAGACCCAGTACTTC.

The V and J genes are TRBV4-3 and TRBJ2-1; 8 nucleotides agree with TRBD2. Germline V CDR1 and CDR2: LGHNA, YSLEER. This CDR3 comprises 17 residues. V was clipped by 0 bases and J by 4 bases; unmatched bases: 8. Here the CDR3 DNA reads TGCGCCAGCAGCCAAGATCCTGGGCGGGGGGTATACAATGAGCAGTTCTTC. Translating gives CASSQDPGRGVYNEQFF.

This clone was picked up one time. The same CDR3 is also encoded by other DNA sequences in this sample. This CDR3 is CASSLRGASSGANVLTF. The CDR3 bases are TGTGCCAGCAGCTTAAGGGGGGCGAGCTCTGGGGCCAACGTCCTGACTTTC. The chain recombines TRBV7-2 with TRBJ2-6, with D perhaps given as TRBD1 or TRBD2 (6 bases each). This CDR3 region has 17 residues. Germline CDR1 reads SGHTA; CDR2 reads FQGNSA. V was clipped by 2 bases and J by 0 bases, with 11 bases between them.

The chain couples TRBV29-1 to TRBJ2-5; D not resolved. Germline V gene lookup returns CDR1 SQVTM and CDR2 ANQGSEA. There are 11 residues in the CDR3. V lost 7 bases and J 4 bases, leaving 10 bases between the germline ends. The CDR3 DNA reads TGCAGCGACGCTGGCCGAGAGACCCAGTACTTC. This translates into CSDAGRETQYF. The full variable domain, in which reference TRBV29-1 and TRBJ2-5 provide the parts outside the CDR3, is SAVISQKPSRDICQRGTSLTIQCQVDSQVTMMFWYRQQPGQSLTLIATANQGSEATYESGFVIDKFPISRPNLTFSTLTVSNMSPEDSSIYLCSDAGRETQYFGPGTRLLVL.

The chain links TRBV5-1 to TRBJ2-5; 8 nucleotides match TRBD2. This CDR3 is built from 15 residues. Germline V gene data show CDR1 as SGHRS and CDR2 as YFSETQ. Germline trimming cut 0 bases from V and 5 bases from J; bases unmatched to any gene: 6. The CDR3: CASSLAGGGAETQYF. In DNA form, the CDR3 reads TGCGCCAGCAGCTTGGCGGGGGGGGGCGCGGAGACCCAGTACTTC.

The V call is TRBV5-1, the J call TRBJ1-2; 12 bases are a match to TRBD1. Germline CDR1 reads SGHRS; CDR2 reads YFSETQ. V lost 4 bases and J lost 4; bases outside the gene matches: 8. The CDR3 runs 16 residues. As DNA, the CDR3 is TGCGCCAGCAGCCCGAGCGGGACAGGGGGCGGCTATGGCTACACCTTC. Its translation is CASSPSGTGGGYGYTF.

The V call is TRBV7-9, the J call TRBJ1-2, with D hard to call. The CDR3 runs 13 residues. Per the germline V gene, CDR1 is SEHNR and CDR2 is FQNEAQ (reference sequence). V was shortened by 1 base and J by 8 bases, with 11 bases between the two germline ends. The CDR3 reads CASSLGEMRGYTF. CDR3 sequence (DNA): TGTGCCAGCAGCTTAGGCGAAATGAGGGGCTACACCTTC.

The chain couples TRBV4-1 to TRBJ2-3; 11 bases map to TRBD2. Germline lookup yields CDR1 MGHRA and CDR2 YSYEKL. The CDR3 spans 16 residues. The J segment lost 2 bases and the V segment lost 3 bases, leaving 4 bases of the junction unmatched. DNA for the CDR3: TGCGCCAGCAGCCACGGGACTAGCGGCTCCACAGATACGCAGTATTTT. It yields the protein CASSHGTSGSTDTQYF.

The chain links TRBV3-1 (or the pseudogene TRBV3-2) to TRBJ1-1, with D possibly matching TRBD1 (5 bases). The germline V gene has CDR1 LGHDT and CDR2 YNNKEL (reference sequence). V lost 1 base and J lost 6, with 12 bases in between. The CDR3 has 14 residues. CDR3 loop: CASSQGVGVAEAFF. The CDR3 coding sequence is TGTGCCAGCAGCCAAGGGGTGGGGGTGGCTGAAGCTTTCTTT.

The CDR3, as DNA: TGTGCCAGCAGCAAAGTGATCTGGGACGGACTACCCTACGAGCAGTACTTC. Its protein product is CASSKVIWDGLPYEQYF. The chain joins TRBV21-1 to TRBJ2-7; the D call TRBD2 from the table was never checked on the DNA. TRBV21-1 is a pseudogene segment. The CDR3 is made up of 17 amino acids.

The rearrangement joins TRBV4-1 to TRBJ2-3; D may be TRBD1 (6 bases). The germline CDR1 and CDR2 sequences are MGHRA and YSYEKL. This CDR3 comprises 15 residues. The ends were cut back, 4 bases at V and 5 bases at J, with 16 bases in the middle. The CDR3 region is CASSRSGVPQDTQYF. DNA of the CDR3: TGCGCCAGCAGCCGGTCAGGGGTTCCACAAGATACGCAGTATTTT.

The chain has TRBV9 and TRBJ2-3, with 9 bases fitting TRBD2. This CDR3 has 15 residues. V was clipped by 0 bases and J by 4 bases; unmatched bases: 3. Germline V gene sequence: CDR1 SGDLS, CDR2 YYNGEE. CDR3 coding DNA: TGTGCCAGCAGCGTAGTGGGCGGGGGGGCAGATACGCAGTATTTT. Amino acids: CASSVVGGGADTQYF.

V is TRBV6-5 and J is TRBJ2-2, with 9 bases identical to TRBD1. Germline V gene lookup returns CDR1 MNHEY and CDR2 SVGAGI. The length of the CDR3 is 15 residues. V shed 6 bases and J 0 bases; nucleotides not matched to a gene: 2. CDR3 nucleotide sequence: TGTGCCAGCAGGGGACAGGGTACGAACACCGGGGAGCTGTTTTTT. Translated: CASRGQGTNTGELFF.